The rows below give T cell receptor beta chains drawn from one sample of a study of post-analysis software for immune sequencing data. One entry per CDR3 protein results from TCRdb running MiXCR on the PCR reads. The sample lists a few hundred thousand distinct CDR3 sequences; 30% to 40% were seen once. The material sequenced was blood. The source of these receptors is a girl aged 2 to 17 with multiple sclerosis. The CDR3 runs from the conserved cysteine through the conserved F or W. Fields, in order: CDR3 DNA, CDR3 protein, J gene, CDR3 length, V gene, clone size, D gene. D genes are given only for firm matches. Clone size, where shown, is once, few, many, or a class for clones that have expanded.

cdr3_nt: TGTGCCAGCAGTCTCGACAGCTCCGGACTAGCGGGGGGGCAAGAGACCCAGTACTTC
cdr3_aa: CASSLDSSGLAGGQETQYF
j_call: TRBJ2-5
cdr3_length: 19
v_call: TRBV28
clone_size: few
d_call: TRBD2

cdr3_nt: TGTGCCAGCAGCGCGCGCCGGACTAGCGAAGGGGAGACCCAGTACTTC
cdr3_aa: CASSARRTSEGETQYF
j_call: TRBJ2-5
cdr3_length: 16
v_call: TRBV7-9
clone_size: few
d_call: TRBD2

cdr3_nt: TGTGCCACTCAAAAACAAGAGACCCAGTACTTC
cdr3_aa: CATQKQETQYF
j_call: TRBJ2-5
cdr3_length: 11
v_call: TRBV6-5
clone_size: NA
d_call: NA

cdr3_nt: TGTGCCAGCAGCGTAGCCAGTAGCGGGGGAGCGAACACCGGGGAGCGGTTTTTT
cdr3_aa: CASSVASSGGANTGERFF
j_call: TRBJ2-2
cdr3_length: 18
v_call: TRBV9
clone_size: NA
d_call: TRBD2

cdr3_nt: TGCGCCAGCAGCGAGGACATCTATGGCTACACCTTC
cdr3_aa: CASSEDIYGYTF
j_call: TRBJ1-2
cdr3_length: 12
v_call: TRBV5-1
clone_size: few
d_call: NA

cdr3_nt: TGCAGTGCTAGAGTGGACTGGGTACAAGAGACCCAGTACTTC
cdr3_aa: CSARVDWVQETQYF
j_call: TRBJ2-5
cdr3_length: 14
v_call: TRBV20-1
clone_size: NA
d_call: NA

cdr3_nt: TGTGCCACCAGGGTACAGCCTTATAGCAATCAGCCCCAGCATTTT
cdr3_aa: CATRVQPYSNQPQHF
j_call: TRBJ1-5
cdr3_length: 15
v_call: TRBV15
clone_size: few
d_call: NA

cdr3_nt: TGTGCCAGCAATTCCAGGGGCAATCAGCCCCAGCATTTT
cdr3_aa: CASNSRGNQPQHF
j_call: TRBJ1-5
cdr3_length: 13
v_call: TRBV28
clone_size: NA
d_call: NA

cdr3_nt: TGTGCCAGCAGCCAGGTGGGGCTTGAGCAGTACTTC
cdr3_aa: CASSQVGLEQYF
j_call: TRBJ2-7
cdr3_length: 12
v_call: TRBV3-1
clone_size: NA
d_call: NA

cdr3_nt: TGCGCCAGCAGCCAAGTCCTGGCTAGCTCCTACAATGAGCAGTTCTTC
cdr3_aa: CASSQVLASSYNEQFF
j_call: TRBJ2-1
cdr3_length: 16
v_call: TRBV4-1
clone_size: many
d_call: NA

cdr3_nt: TGTGCCAGCAGCGTGGGACAGAAAGCCTACGAGCAGTACTTC
cdr3_aa: CASSVGQKAYEQYF
j_call: TRBJ2-7
cdr3_length: 14
v_call: TRBV2
clone_size: NA
d_call: TRBD1

cdr3_nt: TGTGCCAGCAGGAAACAGGGTTCGTTGTCCGGGGAGCTGTTTTTT
cdr3_aa: CASRKQGSLSGELFF
j_call: TRBJ2-2
cdr3_length: 15
v_call: TRBV5-5
clone_size: few
d_call: NA

cdr3_nt: TGTGCCAGCGGACAGTCCGTAGAGCAGTACTTC
cdr3_aa: CASGQSVEQYF
j_call: TRBJ2-5
cdr3_length: 11
v_call: TRBV12-3/TRBV12-4
clone_size: NA
d_call: NA

cdr3_nt: TGTGCCAGCAGCTTAGATGGGGTAACTAATGAAAAACTGTTTTTT
cdr3_aa: CASSLDGVTNEKLFF
j_call: TRBJ1-4
cdr3_length: 15
v_call: TRBV7-2
clone_size: NA
d_call: NA

cdr3_nt: TGCAGCGTGCGCTTAGCAACAGATACGCAGTATTTT
cdr3_aa: CSVRLATDTQYF
j_call: TRBJ2-3
cdr3_length: 12
v_call: TRBV29-1
clone_size: few
d_call: NA

cdr3_nt: TGTGCCAGCTCACGAAATCCGGGACAGGGGAGCACAGATACGCAGTATTTT
cdr3_aa: CASSRNPGQGSTDTQYF
j_call: TRBJ2-3
cdr3_length: 17
v_call: TRBV18
clone_size: few
d_call: TRBD1

cdr3_nt: TGTGCCATCAGCGAATGGACGGAGTCAAACTATGGCTACACCTTC
cdr3_aa: CAISEWTESNYGYTF
j_call: TRBJ1-2
cdr3_length: 15
v_call: TRBV10-3
clone_size: NA
d_call: NA

cdr3_nt: TGCAGTGCTAGCCTAGCGGGGGGACGATACCAAGAGACCCAGTACTTC
cdr3_aa: CSASLAGGRYQETQYF
j_call: TRBJ2-5
cdr3_length: 16
v_call: TRBV20-1
clone_size: NA
d_call: TRBD2

cdr3_nt: TGTGCCATCAGAGCGGGGGACCCCTACGAGCAGTACTTC
cdr3_aa: CAIRAGDPYEQYF
j_call: TRBJ2-7
cdr3_length: 13
v_call: TRBV10-3
clone_size: NA
d_call: TRBD2

cdr3_nt: TGTGCCAGCAGGGGCGGGGGGGGGTCCCCTGCCAATGAGCAGTTCTTC
cdr3_aa: CASRGGGGSPANEQFF
j_call: TRBJ2-1
cdr3_length: 16
v_call: TRBV6-1
clone_size: NA
d_call: TRBD2

cdr3_nt: TGTGCCAGCAGCTTAGAAGCGGTGGATAGCTCCTACAATGAGCAGTTCTTC
cdr3_aa: CASSLEAVDSSYNEQFF
j_call: TRBJ2-1
cdr3_length: 17
v_call: TRBV7-2
clone_size: NA
d_call: NA

cdr3_nt: TGTGCCAGCAGTCGGGGACAGTCCAGGGGGCTCGTGCAGTACTTC
cdr3_aa: CASSRGQSRGLVQYF
j_call: TRBJ2-5
cdr3_length: 15
v_call: TRBV6-5
clone_size: NA
d_call: TRBD1

cdr3_nt: TGCGCCAGCAGCCAAGGGGTCTCCTACGAGCAGTACTTC
cdr3_aa: CASSQGVSYEQYF
j_call: TRBJ2-7
cdr3_length: 13
v_call: TRBV4-1
clone_size: few
d_call: NA

cdr3_nt: TGCGCCAGCAGCCCCGACCCTAGCACCTACGAGCAGTACTTC
cdr3_aa: CASSPDPSTYEQYF
j_call: TRBJ2-7
cdr3_length: 14
v_call: TRBV5-1
clone_size: NA
d_call: NA

cdr3_nt: TGTGCCACCGCCCCGGGAGCCAACGTCCTGACTTTC
cdr3_aa: CATAPGANVLTF
j_call: TRBJ2-6
cdr3_length: 12
v_call: TRBV10-3
clone_size: NA
d_call: NA

cdr3_nt: TGTGCCAGCAGCACCACTGGACGGATTAACTATGGCTACACCTTC
cdr3_aa: CASSTTGRINYGYTF
j_call: TRBJ1-2
cdr3_length: 15
v_call: TRBV7-2
clone_size: few
d_call: NA

cdr3_nt: TGCAGTGCTCCTAAGAGGGGCCCGAGCTCCTACAATGAGCAGTTCTTC
cdr3_aa: CSAPKRGPSSYNEQFF
j_call: TRBJ2-1
cdr3_length: 16
v_call: TRBV20-1
clone_size: NA
d_call: NA

cdr3_nt: TGTGCCAGCAGCTGGGGCGGGGAAAGGGACTATGGCTACACCTTC
cdr3_aa: CASSWGGERDYGYTF
j_call: TRBJ1-2
cdr3_length: 15
v_call: TRBV13
clone_size: few
d_call: NA

cdr3_nt: TGCGCCAGCAGCACAGGGGTCTCACCCCTCCACTTT
cdr3_aa: CASSTGVSPLHF
j_call: TRBJ1-6
cdr3_length: 12
v_call: TRBV5-1
clone_size: NA
d_call: TRBD1

cdr3_nt: TGCAGTGCTAGGGCTACTGTACTCACTAATGAAAAACTGTTTTTT
cdr3_aa: CSARATVLTNEKLFF
j_call: TRBJ1-4
cdr3_length: 15
v_call: TRBV20-1
clone_size: NA
d_call: NA

cdr3_nt: TGCAGTGCTAGAGGCGAAGACAGAATTGGACCGAAAGTCTACGAGCAGTACTTC
cdr3_aa: CSARGEDRIGPKVYEQYF
j_call: TRBJ2-7
cdr3_length: 18
v_call: TRBV20-1
clone_size: NA
d_call: NA

cdr3_nt: TGCAGCGTTGATCAGCCTCCAGGAGGGGAGCAGTACTTC
cdr3_aa: CSVDQPPGGEQYF
j_call: TRBJ2-7
cdr3_length: 13
v_call: TRBV29-1
clone_size: few
d_call: NA

cdr3_nt: TGTGCCAGCAGTTACTCGGTCCCAGTCAGTGAAAAACTGTTTTTT
cdr3_aa: CASSYSVPVSEKLFF
j_call: TRBJ1-4
cdr3_length: 15
v_call: TRBV6-5
clone_size: NA
d_call: NA

cdr3_nt: TGTGCCAGCAGCTTAGTTCCTATTGGCTCCTACAATGAGCAGTTCTTC
cdr3_aa: CASSLVPIGSYNEQFF
j_call: TRBJ2-1
cdr3_length: 16
v_call: TRBV11-2
clone_size: few
d_call: NA

cdr3_nt: TGTGCCAGCAGAAGACAGAACACTGAAGCTTTCTTT
cdr3_aa: CASRRQNTEAFF
j_call: TRBJ1-1
cdr3_length: 12
v_call: TRBV12-3/TRBV12-4
clone_size: NA
d_call: NA

cdr3_nt: TGCAGTGCTACCCGGGACGGCGTTTGGGACGAGCAGTACTTC
cdr3_aa: CSATRDGVWDEQYF
j_call: TRBJ2-7
cdr3_length: 14
v_call: TRBV20-1
clone_size: NA
d_call: NA

cdr3_nt: TGTGCCAGCAGGACAGGACCGGCACAGGCGACGCAGTATTTT
cdr3_aa: CASRTGPAQATQYF
j_call: TRBJ2-3
cdr3_length: 14
v_call: TRBV6-1
clone_size: NA
d_call: NA

cdr3_nt: TGTGCCACCAGTGGGCAGGGAGGAAAAGAGACCCAGTACTTC
cdr3_aa: CATSGQGGKETQYF
j_call: TRBJ2-5
cdr3_length: 14
v_call: TRBV15
clone_size: many
d_call: NA

cdr3_nt: TGCAGTGCTCGGAAGCGCGAGCGGAACACTGAAGCTTTCTTT
cdr3_aa: CSARKRERNTEAFF
j_call: TRBJ1-1
cdr3_length: 14
v_call: TRBV20-1
clone_size: NA
d_call: NA

cdr3_nt: TGTGCCAGCAGCGTAGCTCCCGGGACTCCTAGCTTCTACGAGCAGTACTTC
cdr3_aa: CASSVAPGTPSFYEQYF
j_call: TRBJ2-7
cdr3_length: 17
v_call: TRBV9
clone_size: NA
d_call: NA

cdr3_nt: TGCAGTGCTGACCCCGGACAGGGCGGCGATGAGCAGTTCTTC
cdr3_aa: CSADPGQGGDEQFF
j_call: TRBJ2-1
cdr3_length: 14
v_call: TRBV20-1
clone_size: few
d_call: TRBD1

cdr3_nt: TGTGCCAGCGGAGACCGGGATACGCAGTATTTT
cdr3_aa: CASGDRDTQYF
j_call: TRBJ2-3
cdr3_length: 11
v_call: TRBV12-3/TRBV12-4
clone_size: few
d_call: NA

cdr3_nt: TGTGCCAGCAGCTCTATTCCTAGCGGGGGGAACTACAATGAGCAGTACTTC
cdr3_aa: CASSSIPSGGNYNEQYF
j_call: TRBJ2-7
cdr3_length: 17
v_call: TRBV5-6
clone_size: NA
d_call: TRBD2

cdr3_nt: TGTGCCACCAGTCTAAACAACTATGGCTACACCTTC
cdr3_aa: CATSLNNYGYTF
j_call: TRBJ1-2
cdr3_length: 12
v_call: TRBV24-1
clone_size: NA
d_call: NA

cdr3_nt: TGTGCCAGCAGTTACTCGGGCTCCGAGGCGGGAGTGGACGAGCAGTACTTC
cdr3_aa: CASSYSGSEAGVDEQYF
j_call: TRBJ2-7
cdr3_length: 17
v_call: TRBV6-5
clone_size: NA
d_call: TRBD2

cdr3_nt: TGTGCCATCAGGACTCCTAGCGGGGGGGCCGAGCAGTTCTTC
cdr3_aa: CAIRTPSGGAEQFF
j_call: TRBJ2-1
cdr3_length: 14
v_call: TRBV10-3
clone_size: NA
d_call: TRBD2

cdr3_nt: TGTGCCACCAGCAGAGGGACAGGCCTCGAGCAGTACTTC
cdr3_aa: CATSRGTGLEQYF
j_call: TRBJ2-7
cdr3_length: 13
v_call: TRBV15
clone_size: NA
d_call: TRBD1

cdr3_nt: TGTGCCAGCTCTTCCGGGCCTGACACAGATACGCAGTATTTT
cdr3_aa: CASSSGPDTDTQYF
j_call: TRBJ2-3
cdr3_length: 14
v_call: TRBV18
clone_size: NA
d_call: NA

cdr3_nt: TGCAGTGCTAGTAGGGATCGCTTCGGAAGCGAGCAGTACTTC
cdr3_aa: CSASRDRFGSEQYF
j_call: TRBJ2-7
cdr3_length: 14
v_call: TRBV20-1
clone_size: NA
d_call: NA